This entry is about one T cell receptor (beta chain). Its binding antigen is unknown. No base quality information exists; no much larger clone differs at one position. This entry comes from a study of blood T cells in healthy people across ages (dated by TCRdb to between 2015 and 2017). About the study as a whole: In model experiments, template switching captured about one uniquely barcoded TCR beta cDNA molecule for every two T cells. Age-related changes in TCR beta repertoire diversity were measured in the study by deep sequencing normalized with unique cDNA molecular identifiers. Donors were grouped into four age groups: young (average 16 years), middle-aged (39), aged (approximately 67) and long-lived (approximately 78). Using the same blood draw, the study looked at two additional independent replicas of 1 million unique cDNA reads for two donors, one aged 18 to 30 and the other aged 80 or older. Broad study findings and their caveats: Observed TCR beta diversity per million T cells fell roughly linearly with age, and a significant reduction was already apparent by age around 44. Estimates of total diversity based on one million sequenced T cells were considered lower bounds and underestimates. Because profiling used bulk unsorted PBMCs, naive and antigen-experienced compartments could not be compared conclusively. There was a strong correlation between observed TCR beta diversity and the percentage of naive T cells measured by flow cytometry. Compared with the aged group, more naive CD4+ T cells, fewer expanded clones and increased TCR diversity were shown by the long-lived group, suggesting age selection. Because the CMV infection status of the donors was unknown, age-related changes in expanded clonotypes may potentially have been confounded.

The donors were roughly 38 Caucasian individuals from Russia, aged roughly 6 to 100 years, who were systemically healthy. Approximately 9 milliliters of peripheral blood were collected from each donor into EDTA-treated Vacutainer tubes. Ficoll-Paque density-gradient centrifugation was used to isolate PBMCs, with at least 6.5 million per sample. Total RNA was extracted from PBMCs with Trizol reagent, with at least 5 micrograms obtained per sample. The percentages of naive CD45RAhigh/CD27high T cells were determined by flow cytometry on a PBMC aliquot from every donor. Receptor libraries were prepared by 5' RACE. Sequencing relied on an Illumina HiSeq 2500. The second PCR ran for roughly 7 to 12 cycles and used a J-beta primer mix along with a sample-barcoded 5' primer. Each TCR beta cDNA molecule received a unique molecular identifier from a template-switch 5' adaptor carrying 12 random nucleotides. Each sample yielded at least 2.5 million CDR3-containing paired-end reads. All of the RNA was converted into first-strand cDNA using the Mint cDNA synthesis kit, with a TRBC-specific oligonucleotide serving as the primer. Following uracil-DNA glycosylase treatment, all cDNA underwent a first 18-cycle PCR with the universal primers M1SS and BC2_uni_R. In the original analysis: For normalization, 1 million high-quality reads, each with a distinct molecular identifier, were randomly selected from each sample. Instead of being binned into consensus sequences, reads with shared molecular identifiers were discarded. MiTCR, with a Q25 quality threshold and the strictest error-elimination algorithm, was used for CDR3 identification, clonotype clustering and error correction. Lower-bound total TCR beta diversity was estimated with a nonparametric unseen species model using Euler transformation. TCRdb trimmed the raw reads at Q25, called clones with MiXCR and kept productive beta chains. Duplicate CDR3 protein sequences are folded into a single record with the most common DNA and genes. What appears here as the V and J calls and clone size reflects TCRdb's work, not the paper's. The sample table holds over 750,000 distinct CDR3 sequences, of which 20% to 30% were seen once. Clones ranked in the top ten supply more than 8% of the sample.

The CDR3 covers 13 residues, taking in both the cysteine and the phenylalanine. Solely the CDR3 DNA is kept, with 39 bases framed from the first base. CDR1 and CDR2 (SQVTM, ANQGSEA) derive from the germline V gene. Relative to germline, V is missing 8 bases and J is missing 8 bases, with 11 bases of the junction outside any gene match. These same data were also listed under a study on T cells of mothers and their children. As the second study states: The donors were nine systemically healthy Caucasian individuals, made up of three mothers and their six children. cDNA synthesis used all of the extracted RNA, with around 1.4 ug of RNA in each 15 ul reaction. In the second PCR, sample barcodes and 2-4 random nucleotides were introduced via the M1S primer. More than 8.5 million TCR beta CDR3 reads were obtained from each mother, and roughly 3 million reads were obtained from each child. Thymic selection shapes the output of TCR recombination in a similar way in related and unrelated pairs, and inherited differences have a minor effect. Normalized repertoire overlap in related mother-child pairs was always slightly higher than in unrelated mother-child pairs, but the difference was never significant. No persistent microchimeric T cell clones were detected, at a sensitivity of roughly 100 clones per million clonotypes. To look for features that set related mother-child pairs apart from unrelated individuals, the researchers ran deep NGS to compare the TCR beta repertoires of mothers and children. On average, the children were around 11 +/- 4 years old, while the mothers were roughly 40 +/- 4 years old. After adapter ligation with NEBNext reagents, the libraries were sequenced on Illumina HiSeq 2000 with 100+100 nt paired-end reads. To prevent cross-contamination, the mother and child libraries were prepared a month apart and were sequenced in separate runs. Each donor had between about 450,000 and 2,100,000 distinct TCR beta clonotypes identified. Naive TCR beta clonotypes were estimated from low-frequency clonotypes matched to each donor's FACS-determined naive share, without sorting.

This sequence originates from a boy aged 5-17 years in good health. This chain joins TRBV29-1 to TRBJ2-4, and 8 bases in between align with TRBD1. The material sequenced was blood. The DNA sequence is TGCAGCATCAGACAGGGGACGGAACACATTCAGTACTTC. It codes for CSIRQGTEHIQYF.